These T cell receptor beta chains were read from a single sample in a study of human T cells and chemical hapten exposure. TCRdb fed the RACE reads into MiXCR, producing one record per CDR3 protein. The sample has approximately 400,000 distinct CDR3 sequences, 5% to 6.5% seen once. This sample comprised whole blood, obtained in connection with sensitization to the hapten diphenylcyclopropenone (DPC). The receptor source for this set is a woman in her forties or fifties with alopecia areata. Some clones in this sample may be carry-over from other donors' samples. Both conserved end residues are part of each CDR3. The D gene is left open where the match is weak. Clone size appears in some rows only: once, few, many, or a class for an expanded clone.

TRBV12-3/TRBV12-4	TRBJ2-1	few	NA	CASSQNRDEQFF
TRBV11-3	TRBJ2-7	many	NA	CASSLGGASSEQYF
TRBV5-6	TRBJ2-5	many	TRBD1	CASSFAGTAEETQYF
TRBV20-1	TRBJ2-3	NA	NA	CSGSDTQYF
TRBV24-1	TRBJ2-7	many	NA	CATRMGGTDEQYF
TRBV6-1	TRBJ1-2	many	NA	CASSDTTNYGYTF
TRBV28	TRBJ1-5	many	TRBD1	CASSVQGAMAQPQHF
TRBV3-1	TRBJ2-2	many	NA	CASSLPGSTGELFF
TRBV11-1	TRBJ1-1	many	NA	CASSQDLNTEAFF
TRBV7-9	TRBJ1-6	many	NA	CASSLGGGHPHF
TRBV6-1	TRBJ1-4	NA	NA	CASSDGVTRGINEKLFF
TRBV2	TRBJ2-3	NA	NA	CASSIRGDTQYF
TRBV10-1	TRBJ2-7	many	NA	CASSESLQTGGWQYF
TRBV29-1	TRBJ1-1	many	NA	CSVEQGNTEAFF
TRBV9	TRBJ1-1	many	NA	CASSVTGNTEAFF
TRBV4-1	TRBJ2-3	NA	TRBD2	CASSQGRRTSGTDTQYF
TRBV12-3/TRBV12-4	TRBJ1-1	many	NA	CASRQGILEAFF
TRBV7-2	TRBJ2-5	many	TRBD2	CASSRYGGETQYF
TRBV28	TRBJ1-5	many	TRBD1	CASSTDRVQPQHF
TRBV11-2	TRBJ2-7	many	TRBD1	CASSLEGTGGNEQYF
TRBV24-1	TRBJ2-5	NA	NA	CATQDSSFETQYF
TRBV5-1	TRBJ2-7	many	TRBD2	CASRKTGEGYEQYF
TRBV6-5	TRBJ2-2	many	NA	CASRGTGELFF
TRBV7-2	TRBJ2-1	NA	NA	CASSAMGVPHPNEQFF
TRBV5-8	TRBJ2-3	many	NA	CASSVLETQYF
TRBV13	TRBJ2-3	NA	TRBD2	CASSTADTAPQRGRTDTQYF
TRBV7-9	TRBJ1-5	many	NA	CASSLEGGNQPQHF
TRBV3-1	TRBJ1-6	many	NA	CASSRTDSINSPLHF
TRBV28	TRBJ1-5	NA	NA	CASNPVEDGYSNQPQHF
TRBV19	TRBJ2-4	many	NA	CASSLPDLGTKNIQYF
TRBV9	TRBJ2-7	many	NA	CASSPSGSSSYEQYF
TRBV5-1	TRBJ2-1	many	TRBD2	CASSFSGLEGEQFF